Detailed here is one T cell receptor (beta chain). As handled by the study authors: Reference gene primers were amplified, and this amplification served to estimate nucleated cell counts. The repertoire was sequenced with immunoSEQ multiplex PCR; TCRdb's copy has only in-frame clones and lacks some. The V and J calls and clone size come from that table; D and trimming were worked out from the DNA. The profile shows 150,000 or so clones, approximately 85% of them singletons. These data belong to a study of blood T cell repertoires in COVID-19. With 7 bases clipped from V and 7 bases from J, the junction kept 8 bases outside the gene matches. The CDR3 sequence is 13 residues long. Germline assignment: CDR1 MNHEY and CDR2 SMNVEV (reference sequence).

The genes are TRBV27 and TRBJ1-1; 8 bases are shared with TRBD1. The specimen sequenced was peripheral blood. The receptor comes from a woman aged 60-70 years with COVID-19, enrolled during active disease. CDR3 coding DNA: TGTGCCAGCAACCGACAGGGGCGCGGTGAAGCTTTCTTT. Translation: CASNRQGRGEAFF.